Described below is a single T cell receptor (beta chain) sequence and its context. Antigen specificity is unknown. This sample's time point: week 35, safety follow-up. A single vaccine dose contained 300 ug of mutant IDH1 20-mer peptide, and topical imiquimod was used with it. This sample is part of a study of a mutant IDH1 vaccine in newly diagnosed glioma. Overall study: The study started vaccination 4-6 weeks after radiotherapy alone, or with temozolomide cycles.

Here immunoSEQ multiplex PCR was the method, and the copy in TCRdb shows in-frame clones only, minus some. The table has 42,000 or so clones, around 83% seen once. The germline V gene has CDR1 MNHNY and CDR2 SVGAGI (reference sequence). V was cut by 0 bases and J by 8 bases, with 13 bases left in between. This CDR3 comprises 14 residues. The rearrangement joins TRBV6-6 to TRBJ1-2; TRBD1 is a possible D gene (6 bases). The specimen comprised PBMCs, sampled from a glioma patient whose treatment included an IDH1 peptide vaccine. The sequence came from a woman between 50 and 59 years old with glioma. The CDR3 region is CASSYSTEGGGYTF. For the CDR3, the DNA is TGTGCCAGCAGTTACTCCACAGAAGGGGGAGGCTACACCTTC.